Listed below are T cell receptor beta chains from one sample, sequenced in a study of shared clonotypes between healthy human individuals. TCRdb's copy holds only in-frame clones and misses some; the assay was immunoSEQ multiplex PCR. This sample has roughly 550,000 clones; 95% to 96% occur once, and the top ten carry 0.11%. What was sequenced was naive CD8+ T cells sorted from blood. These receptors were collected from a woman in her 30s in good health. Both conserved end residues are part of each CDR3. A D gene is named only where the DNA matches it firmly. A row's size may be missing; if present it is once, few, many or a size class.

d_gene: .
len: 13
j_gene: TRBJ1-1
v_gene: TRBV5-6
abundance: .
CDR3nt: TGTGCCAGCAGCAAGGACACGAACACTGAAGCTTTCTTT
CDR3aa: CASSKDTNTEAFF

d_gene: TRBD1
len: 13
j_gene: TRBJ2-7
v_gene: TRBV6-5
abundance: .
CDR3nt: TGTGCCAGCAGCCAGGGGGCCTCCTACGAGCAGTACTTC
CDR3aa: CASSQGASYEQYF

d_gene: .
len: 14
j_gene: TRBJ2-7
v_gene: TRBV5-4
abundance: .
CDR3nt: TGTGCCAGCAGTCAGGGTCTTACTTCGTACGAGCAGTACTTC
CDR3aa: CASSQGLTSYEQYF

d_gene: .
len: 11
j_gene: TRBJ2-1
v_gene: TRBV2
abundance: .
CDR3nt: TGTGCCAGCATCGTGGGAAATGAGCAGTTCTTC
CDR3aa: CASIVGNEQFF

d_gene: .
len: 14
j_gene: TRBJ2-5
v_gene: TRBV27
abundance: .
CDR3nt: TGTGCCAGCAGTCCCGGACAGAGGACGGAGACCCAGTACTTC
CDR3aa: CASSPGQRTETQYF

d_gene: TRBD1
len: 15
j_gene: TRBJ2-3
v_gene: TRBV27
abundance: .
CDR3nt: TGTGCCAGCAACCTATGGGACAGGGTGGCAGATACGCAGTATTTT
CDR3aa: CASNLWDRVADTQYF

d_gene: .
len: 15
j_gene: TRBJ2-1
v_gene: TRBV29-1
abundance: .
CDR3nt: TGCAGCGTTGAAGACGGGACCAACTCCTACAATGAGCAGTTCTTC
CDR3aa: CSVEDGTNSYNEQFF

d_gene: .
len: 17
j_gene: TRBJ1-2
v_gene: TRBV19
abundance: .
CDR3nt: TGTGCCAGTAGTATTTACCCGGACGAAGGGCCGGCTCATGGCTACACCTTC
CDR3aa: CASSIYPDEGPAHGYTF

d_gene: .
len: 13
j_gene: TRBJ2-7
v_gene: TRBV4-1
abundance: .
CDR3nt: TGCGCCAGCAGCCAGAGAGCCTCCTACGAGCAGTACTTC
CDR3aa: CASSQRASYEQYF

d_gene: .
len: 17
j_gene: TRBJ1-5
v_gene: TRBV28
abundance: .
CDR3nt: TGTGCCAGCAGGCCCGGGAGGGGGACCGGGATAGCTCGGCCCCAGCATTTT
CDR3aa: CASRPGRGTGIARPQHF

d_gene: TRBD2
len: 17
j_gene: TRBJ2-3
v_gene: TRBV4-2
abundance: .
CDR3nt: TGTGCCAGCAGCCGGAGCCTAGCGGGGCTGGCGGAAGATACGCAGTATTTT
CDR3aa: CASSRSLAGLAEDTQYF

d_gene: TRBD1
len: 16
j_gene: TRBJ2-1
v_gene: TRBV28
abundance: .
CDR3nt: TGTGCCAGCACCGGGGACAGAGAGCGTAATTACAATGAGCAGTTCTTC
CDR3aa: CASTGDRERNYNEQFF

d_gene: .
len: 14
j_gene: TRBJ1-5
v_gene: TRBV27
abundance: .
CDR3nt: TGTGCCAGCAGTTTATCTGGCCGGGCGGGGCCCCAGCATTTT
CDR3aa: CASSLSGRAGPQHF

d_gene: TRBD1
len: 14
j_gene: TRBJ1-1
v_gene: TRBV5-4
abundance: .
CDR3nt: TGTGCCAGCAGCCCGGGACAGGAGGCGCATCGGGCTTTCTTT
CDR3aa: CASSPGQEAHRAFF

d_gene: .
len: 13
j_gene: TRBJ1-1
v_gene: TRBV27
abundance: .
CDR3nt: TGTGCCAGCAGCCTCGGGACGCTCGCTGAAGCTTTCTTT
CDR3aa: CASSLGTLAEAFF

d_gene: .
len: 16
j_gene: TRBJ2-2
v_gene: TRBV27
abundance: .
CDR3nt: TGTGCCAGCAGTTCCCCAGACAGGATTATCACCGGGGAGCTGTTTTTT
CDR3aa: CASSSPDRIITGELFF

d_gene: .
len: 15
j_gene: TRBJ2-7
v_gene: TRBV19
abundance: .
CDR3nt: TGTGCCAGTAGTATGGACATTTCTAGCTCCTACGAGCAGTACTTC
CDR3aa: CASSMDISSSYEQYF

d_gene: .
len: 13
j_gene: TRBJ1-1
v_gene: TRBV10-3
abundance: .
CDR3nt: TGTGCCATCAGTGAAGTCGAGAACACTGAAGCTTTCTTT
CDR3aa: CAISEVENTEAFF

d_gene: TRBD1
len: 17
j_gene: TRBJ2-1
v_gene: TRBV27
abundance: .
CDR3nt: TGTGCCAGCAGTTTTTCCGGGACAGCCCCTTCCTACAATGAGCAGTTCTTC
CDR3aa: CASSFSGTAPSYNEQFF

d_gene: .
len: 17
j_gene: TRBJ2-1
v_gene: TRBV4-1
abundance: .
CDR3nt: TGCGCCAGCAGCCAAGAGCCACCTCCCAGCTCCTACAATGAGCAGTTCTTC
CDR3aa: CASSQEPPPSSYNEQFF

d_gene: TRBD2
len: 16
j_gene: TRBJ2-5
v_gene: TRBV11-2
abundance: .
CDR3nt: TGTGCCAGCAGCTCATGGACTAGCGGGAACCAAGAGACCCAGTACTTC
CDR3aa: CASSSWTSGNQETQYF

d_gene: .
len: 14
j_gene: TRBJ2-7
v_gene: TRBV27
abundance: few
CDR3nt: TGTGCCAGCGGAAGCGGTCAAAGCTCCTACGAGCAGTACTTC
CDR3aa: CASGSGQSSYEQYF

d_gene: .
len: 15
j_gene: TRBJ2-3
v_gene: TRBV27
abundance: .
CDR3nt: TGTGCCAGCAGCCCATTGGGTCCGGGCACAGATACGCAGTATTTT
CDR3aa: CASSPLGPGTDTQYF

d_gene: .
len: 14
j_gene: TRBJ1-5
v_gene: TRBV7-9
abundance: .
CDR3nt: TGTGCCAGCAGCCGGACTGAGAGCAATCAGCCCCAGCATTTT
CDR3aa: CASSRTESNQPQHF

d_gene: .
len: 15
j_gene: TRBJ2-3
v_gene: TRBV19
abundance: .
CDR3nt: TGTGCCAGTCCAACCGGACTCCGGGGCACAGATACGCAGTATTTT
CDR3aa: CASPTGLRGTDTQYF

d_gene: .
len: 15
j_gene: TRBJ1-1
v_gene: TRBV28
abundance: .
CDR3nt: TGTGCCAGCAGTCTTCCCCGGGGGGTGAACACTGAAGCTTTCTTT
CDR3aa: CASSLPRGVNTEAFF

d_gene: TRBD1
len: 16
j_gene: TRBJ2-7
v_gene: TRBV4-2
abundance: .
CDR3nt: TGTGCCAGCAGCCAAGAAGAAGGACAGGGGGCTTACGAGCAGTACTTC
CDR3aa: CASSQEEGQGAYEQYF

d_gene: .
len: 12
j_gene: TRBJ2-7
v_gene: TRBV7-9
abundance: .
CDR3nt: TGTGCCAGCAGCCCACAGAGAAACGAGCAGTACTTC
CDR3aa: CASSPQRNEQYF

d_gene: TRBD2
len: 15
j_gene: TRBJ2-3
v_gene: TRBV13
abundance: .
CDR3nt: TGTGCCAGCAGCGGGGGGGACTCCGACACAGATACGCAGTATTTT
CDR3aa: CASSGGDSDTDTQYF

d_gene: TRBD1
len: 16
j_gene: TRBJ1-5
v_gene: TRBV7-9
abundance: .
CDR3nt: TGTGCCAGCAGCTTAGGTCGACCAGGGGGCGGTCAGCCCCAGCATTTT
CDR3aa: CASSLGRPGGGQPQHF

d_gene: .
len: 13
j_gene: TRBJ2-1
v_gene: TRBV5-1
abundance: .
CDR3nt: TGCGCCAGCAGCCTTATTACCTACAATGAGCAGTTCTTC
CDR3aa: CASSLITYNEQFF

d_gene: TRBD2
len: 16
j_gene: TRBJ2-1
v_gene: TRBV6-5
abundance: .
CDR3nt: TGTGCCAGCAGTTACCTCAGCGGGAGGGATTTGTATGAGCAGTTCTTC
CDR3aa: CASSYLSGRDLYEQFF

d_gene: TRBD2
len: 15
j_gene: TRBJ2-7
v_gene: TRBV4-1
abundance: .
CDR3nt: TGCGCCAGCAGCCAGGGACTAGCACCGACCTACGAGCAGTACTTC
CDR3aa: CASSQGLAPTYEQYF

d_gene: .
len: 14
j_gene: TRBJ1-4
v_gene: TRBV6-5
abundance: .
CDR3nt: TGTGCCAGCAGTTTGCGGCACCTGGATGAAAAACTGTTTTTT
CDR3aa: CASSLRHLDEKLFF

d_gene: TRBD2
len: 16
j_gene: TRBJ2-3
v_gene: TRBV7-6
abundance: .
CDR3nt: TGTGCCAGCAGCTTTTCGAGCGGGAGGAGGGCAGATACGCAGTATTTT
CDR3aa: CASSFSSGRRADTQYF

d_gene: .
len: 16
j_gene: TRBJ1-6
v_gene: TRBV1
abundance: .
CDR3nt: TGCACCAGCAGCCGCCCCCGGGACAGGGATGATTCACCCCTCCACTTT
CDR3aa: CTSSRPRDRDDSPLHF

d_gene: TRBD2
len: 16
j_gene: TRBJ2-2
v_gene: TRBV6-5
abundance: .
CDR3nt: TGTGCCAGCAGTTACAGTTCTAGCGGGCCTCCCGGGGAGCTGTTTTTT
CDR3aa: CASSYSSSGPPGELFF